This T cell receptor (beta chain) stems from a study of blood T cell repertoires in COVID-19. About the research overall: Acute and convalescent COVID-19 samples came from the United States, Italy and Spain. T cells, B-cell-depleted T cells, or PBMCs supplied cDNA or gDNA.

Trimming removed 5 bases from V and 5 bases from J, with 16 bases in between. The CDR3 runs 14 residues. Germline V lookup: CDR1 SGHTA, CDR2 FQGNSA. Per the authors' pipeline: The authors estimated nucleated cell counts from reference gene primer amplification. Profiling relied on immunoSEQ multiplex PCR, and the TCRdb table lists in-frame clones only, not all of them. V, J and clone size were drawn from that table, and D and trimming were deduced from the DNA. There are 20,000 or so clones in the sample; about nine tenths occur only once, and about 3.4% lies in the top ten. Sequencing input: peripheral blood. V is TRBV7-2 and J is TRBJ2-7; D gene ambiguous. This clonotype originated in a woman in her seventies with active COVID-19. In DNA, the CDR3 is TGTGCCAGCAGCCCCCGCCATGGGCGAAACGAGCAGTACTTC. It encodes CASSPRHGRNEQYF.